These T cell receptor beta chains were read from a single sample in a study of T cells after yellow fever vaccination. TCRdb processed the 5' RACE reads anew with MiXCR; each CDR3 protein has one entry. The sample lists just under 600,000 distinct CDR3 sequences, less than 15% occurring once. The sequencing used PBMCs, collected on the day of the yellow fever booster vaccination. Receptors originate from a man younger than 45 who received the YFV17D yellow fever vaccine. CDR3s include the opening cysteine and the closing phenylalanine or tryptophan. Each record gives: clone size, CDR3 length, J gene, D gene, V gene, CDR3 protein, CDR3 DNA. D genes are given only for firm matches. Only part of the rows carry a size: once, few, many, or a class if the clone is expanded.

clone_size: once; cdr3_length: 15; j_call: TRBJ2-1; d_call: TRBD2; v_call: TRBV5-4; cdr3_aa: CASSADSGSGNEQFF; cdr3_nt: TGTGCCAGCAGCGCGGATAGCGGGAGCGGCAATGAGCAGTTCTTC
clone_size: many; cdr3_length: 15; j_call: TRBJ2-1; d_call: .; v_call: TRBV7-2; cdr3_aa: CASSWGRGTYNEQFF; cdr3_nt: TGTGCCAGCAGCTGGGGTCGCGGAACCTACAATGAGCAGTTCTTC
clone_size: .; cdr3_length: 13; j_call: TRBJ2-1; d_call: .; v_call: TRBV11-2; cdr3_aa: CASRQLVKGEQFF; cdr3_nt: TGTGCCAGCAGGCAGCTTGTAAAGGGTGAGCAGTTCTTC
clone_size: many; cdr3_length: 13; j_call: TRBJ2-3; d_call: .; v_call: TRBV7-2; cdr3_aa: CASSLGRTDTQYF; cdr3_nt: TGCGCCAGCAGCTTGGGGAGAACAGATACGCAGTATTTT
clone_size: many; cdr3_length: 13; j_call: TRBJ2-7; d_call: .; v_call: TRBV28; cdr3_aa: CASSYGSSYEQYF; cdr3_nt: TGTGCCAGCAGTTATGGAAGCTCCTACGAGCAGTACTTC
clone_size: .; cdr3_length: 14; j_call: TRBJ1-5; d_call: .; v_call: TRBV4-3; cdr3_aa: CASSQGLSNQPQHF; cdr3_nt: TGCGCCAGCAGCCAAGGTCTTAGCAATCAGCCCCAGCATTTT
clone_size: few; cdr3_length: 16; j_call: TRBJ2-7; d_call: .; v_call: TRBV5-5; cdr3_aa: CASSLGSNFFSYEQYF; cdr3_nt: TGTGCCAGCAGCTTGGGGTCTAACTTTTTTTCCTACGAGCAGTACTTC
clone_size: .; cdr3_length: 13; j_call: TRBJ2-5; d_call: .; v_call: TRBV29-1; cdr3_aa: CSVTPETQETQYF; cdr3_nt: TGCAGCGTGACCCCAGAGACACAAGAGACCCAGTACTTC
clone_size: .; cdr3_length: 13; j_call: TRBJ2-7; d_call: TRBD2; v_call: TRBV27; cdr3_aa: CASGSPSGYEQYF; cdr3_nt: TGTGCCAGCGGTTCCCCTAGCGGATACGAGCAGTACTTC
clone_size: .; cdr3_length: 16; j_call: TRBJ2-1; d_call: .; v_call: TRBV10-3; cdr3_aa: CAIRGVGSGGYNEQFF; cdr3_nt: TGTGCCATCCGAGGCGTGGGGAGTGGGGGATACAATGAGCAGTTCTTC
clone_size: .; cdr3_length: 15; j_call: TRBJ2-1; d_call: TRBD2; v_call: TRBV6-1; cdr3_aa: CASLEGGSSYNEQFF; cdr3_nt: TGTGCCAGCCTAGAAGGCGGGAGCTCCTACAATGAGCAGTTCTTC
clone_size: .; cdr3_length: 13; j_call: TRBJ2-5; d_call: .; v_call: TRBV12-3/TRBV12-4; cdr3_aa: CASSFSLGMAQYF; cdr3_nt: TGTGCCAGCAGTTTTTCGTTGGGGATGGCCCAGTACTTC
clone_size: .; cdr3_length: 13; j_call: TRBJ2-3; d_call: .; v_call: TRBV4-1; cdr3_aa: CASSQSFRDTQYF; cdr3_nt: TGCGCCAGCAGCCAGTCTTTTCGCGATACGCAGTATTTT
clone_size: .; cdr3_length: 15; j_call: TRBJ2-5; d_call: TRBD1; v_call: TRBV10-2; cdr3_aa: CASSGLTGMKETQYF; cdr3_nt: TGCGCCAGCAGTGGCCTGACAGGGATGAAAGAGACCCAGTACTTC
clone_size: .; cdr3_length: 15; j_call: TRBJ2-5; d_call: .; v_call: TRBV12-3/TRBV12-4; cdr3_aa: CASSYRPGTKETQYF; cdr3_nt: TGTGCCAGCAGTTATCGACCCGGGACCAAAGAGACCCAGTACTTC
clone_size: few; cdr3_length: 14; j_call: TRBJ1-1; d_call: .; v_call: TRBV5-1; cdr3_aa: CASSLRDKNTEAFF; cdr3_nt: TGCGCCAGCAGCTTACGGGACAAGAACACTGAAGCTTTCTTT
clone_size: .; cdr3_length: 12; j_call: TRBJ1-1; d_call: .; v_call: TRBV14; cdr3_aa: CASKGSDTEAFF; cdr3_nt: TGTGCCAGCAAGGGGAGTGACACTGAAGCTTTCTTT
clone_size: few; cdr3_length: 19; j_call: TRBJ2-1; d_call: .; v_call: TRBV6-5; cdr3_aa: CASSYFPGHLQSSYNEQFF; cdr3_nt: TGTGCCAGCAGTTACTTCCCGGGACATCTACAGAGCTCCTACAATGAGCAGTTCTTC
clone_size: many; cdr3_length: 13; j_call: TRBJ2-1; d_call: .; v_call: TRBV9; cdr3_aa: CASSPHTAGEQFF; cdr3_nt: TGTGCCAGCAGCCCCCATACGGCGGGTGAGCAGTTCTTC
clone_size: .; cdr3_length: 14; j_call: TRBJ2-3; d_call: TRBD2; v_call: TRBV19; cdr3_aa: CATRLAGDPDTQYF; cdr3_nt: TGTGCCACAAGACTAGCCGGGGATCCAGATACGCAGTATTTT
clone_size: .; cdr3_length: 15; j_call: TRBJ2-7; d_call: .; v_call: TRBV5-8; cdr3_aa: CASSLAALEYGEQYF; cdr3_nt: TGTGCCAGCAGCTTGGCCGCTCTAGAGTACGGCGAGCAGTACTTC
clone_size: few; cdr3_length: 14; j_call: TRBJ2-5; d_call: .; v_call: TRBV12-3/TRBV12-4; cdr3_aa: CASSFVAVQETQYF; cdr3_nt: TGTGCCAGCAGTTTTGTGGCAGTCCAAGAGACCCAGTACTTC
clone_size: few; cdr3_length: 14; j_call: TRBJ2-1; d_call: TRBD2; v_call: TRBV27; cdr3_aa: CASSLGGSVNEQFF; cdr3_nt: TGTGCCAGCAGCCTCGGCGGGAGTGTGAATGAGCAGTTCTTC